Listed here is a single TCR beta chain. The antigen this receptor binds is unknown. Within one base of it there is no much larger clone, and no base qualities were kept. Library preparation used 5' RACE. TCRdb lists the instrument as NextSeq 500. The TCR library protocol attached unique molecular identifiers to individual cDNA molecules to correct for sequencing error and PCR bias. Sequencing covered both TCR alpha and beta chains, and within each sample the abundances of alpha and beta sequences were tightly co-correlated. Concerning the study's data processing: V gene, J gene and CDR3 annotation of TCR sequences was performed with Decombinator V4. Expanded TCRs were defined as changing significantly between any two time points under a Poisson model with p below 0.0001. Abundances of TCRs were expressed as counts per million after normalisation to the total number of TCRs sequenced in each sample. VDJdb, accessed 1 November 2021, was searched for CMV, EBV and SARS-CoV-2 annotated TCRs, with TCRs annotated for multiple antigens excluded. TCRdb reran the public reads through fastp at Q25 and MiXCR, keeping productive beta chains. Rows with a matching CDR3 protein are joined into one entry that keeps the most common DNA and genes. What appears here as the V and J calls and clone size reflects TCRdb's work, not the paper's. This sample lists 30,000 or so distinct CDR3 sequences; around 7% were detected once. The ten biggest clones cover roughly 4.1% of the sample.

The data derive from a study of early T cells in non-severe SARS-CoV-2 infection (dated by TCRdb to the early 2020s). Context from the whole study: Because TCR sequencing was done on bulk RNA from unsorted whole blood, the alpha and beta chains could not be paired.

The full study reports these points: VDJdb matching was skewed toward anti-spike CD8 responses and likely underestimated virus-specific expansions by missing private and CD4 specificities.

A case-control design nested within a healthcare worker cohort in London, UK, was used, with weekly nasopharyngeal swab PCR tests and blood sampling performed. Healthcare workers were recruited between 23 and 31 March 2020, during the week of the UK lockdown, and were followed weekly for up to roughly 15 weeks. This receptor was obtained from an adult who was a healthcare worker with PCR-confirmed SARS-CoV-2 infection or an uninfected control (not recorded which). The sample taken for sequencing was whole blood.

The CDR3 protein: CASSLDFRSYEQYF. DNA sequence: TGTGCCAGCAGCTTAGATTTCCGTTCCTACGAGCAGTACTTC. The rearrangement combines TRBV11-2 with TRBJ2-7, with no D gene named confidently. Inclusive of the bounding cysteine and phenylalanine, the CDR3 is 14 residues long. Just the 42-base CDR3 DNA is kept, in frame starting at base 1. V and J lose 0 bases and 1 base, and a span of 7 bases separates them. The germline V gene yields SGHAT for CDR1 and FQNNGV for CDR2.